The clone carrying this T cell receptor beta chain was detected many times. Its antigen is unidentified. Thyroid ultrasound, orbital computed tomography, clinical symptoms, and serum thyroxine and TRAb underpinned diagnoses. The CDR3 regions of TCR beta were amplified from RNA transcripts. First-round RT-PCR with HTBI primers amplified the TCR CDR3 region. TCRdb re-analysed the multiplex PCR reads in MiXCR, keeping a single row per CDR3 protein. Of about 180,000 distinct CDR3 sequences listed, less than 10% are singletons. In germline, CDR1 is MGHDK, CDR2 SYGVNS. The trim removed 6 bases at V and 2 bases at J, leaving 9 bases unmatched. This CDR3 comprises 16 residues. The sample comes from a study of T cells in Graves' hyperthyroidism and ophthalmopathy. Study-wide points: A 13 V-J signature model discriminated ophthalmopathy versus stable hyperthyroidism.

This TCR derives from a woman between 18 and 29 years old with Graves' hyperthyroidism that later progressed to Graves' ophthalmopathy. Sample: blood. The chain links TRBV25-1 to TRBJ1-1, with 10 nucleotides matching TRBD1. DNA for the CDR3: TGTGCCAGCAGAGAGACAGGGGGCAACATTAACACTGAAGCTTTCTTT. Encoded protein: CASRETGGNINTEAFF.